Below are 18 T cell receptor beta chains sequenced from a single sample in a study of blood T cell repertoires in COVID-19. Assay used: immunoSEQ multiplex PCR; TCRdb lists only in-frame clones, some missing. The sample holds about 110,000 clones; 84% are singletons and the top ten take 4.2%. Sequences were obtained from peripheral blood. The receptors stem from a human donor in a cohort sampled during active COVID-19.

The chain's CDR3 is CAIGTSGNTGELFF. The CDR3 DNA is TGTGCTATAGGGACTAGCGGGAACACCGGGGAGCTGTTTTTT. This chain connects TRBV27 to TRBJ2-2; 11 bases match TRBD2. Germline V gives CDR1 MNHEY, CDR2 SMNVEV (reference sequence). The CDR3 runs 14 residues.

This clone was detected a few times. The chain employs TRBV6-5 and TRBJ2-7, with TRBD1 matching over 7 bases. V trimming: 6 bases; J trimming: 4 bases; junction bases outside the gene matches: 12. There are 15 residues in the CDR3. From germline, CDR1 is MNHEY and CDR2 SVGAGI. DNA for the CDR3: TGTGCCAGCAGGGCCCAACAGGGGCCGGGTTACGAGCAGTACTTC. It codes for CASRAQQGPGYEQYF.

The rearrangement joins TRBV19 to TRBJ1-5; D call uncertain. V lost 0 bases and J lost 5, with 8 bases in between. Germline values: CDR1 LNHDA, CDR2 SQIVND (reference sequence). CDR3 size: 14 residues. CDR3 nucleotides: TGTGCCAGTAGTATAGAGGCGGTTCATCAGCCCCAGCATTTT. It yields the protein CASSIEAVHQPQHF.

This clone was seen a single time. The chain employs TRBV12-5 and TRBJ1-1; 11 bases fit TRBD1. CDR1 is LGHNT, CDR2 FRNRAP, per germline. The CDR3 runs 16 residues. Germline trimming cut 2 bases from V and 4 bases from J; bases unmatched to any gene: 6. The CDR3 DNA sequence: TGTGCTAGTGGTTTGACCCGGACAGGGGGCCTCACTGAAGCTTTCTTT. Its protein is CASGLTRTGGLTEAFF.

The chain employs TRBV20-1 and TRBJ2-7; 7 nucleotides align to TRBD1. Unmatched junction bases numbered 4, after V lost 6 bases and J lost 5 bases. The CDR3 extends over 11 amino acids. Germline lookup yields CDR1 DFQATT and CDR2 SNEGSKA (reference sequence). CDR3 DNA: TGCAGTGCCATGACAGGGAACGAGCAGTACTTC. Translation gives CSAMTGNEQYF.

Concerning this clone itself: This CDR3 is also generated by other DNA sequences in the sample. The rearrangement uses TRBV18 and TRBJ2-3; D is unresolved. With 1 base removed from V and 2 bases from J, the gap between germline ends came to 4 bases. There are 13 residues in the CDR3. The germline V gene encodes CDR1 KGHSH and CDR2 LQKENI. CDR3 DNA sequence: TGTGCCAGCTCACCACGTAACACAGATACGCAGTATTTT. It encodes CASSPRNTDTQYF.

This clone was seen once. This sequence joins TRBV5-4 and TRBJ2-3; D possibly corresponds to TRBD2 (6 bases). The length of the CDR3 is 18 residues. The V and J ends lost 4 bases and 0 bases respectively, with 21 bases between them. Germline V CDR1 and CDR2: SGHNT, YYREEE (reference sequence). The CDR3 DNA sequence: TGTGCCAGCAGCCCCGGAGGTCGCCCTAGCGAGAGCACAGATACGCAGTATTTT. Translated: CASSPGGRPSESTDTQYF. Variable domain in full (rest from reference TRBV5-4 and TRBJ2-3): ETGVTQSPTHLIKTRGQQVTLRCSSQSGHNTVSWYQQALGQGPQFIFQYYREEENGRGNFPPRFSGLQFPNYSSELNVNALELDDSALYLCASSPGGRPSESTDTQYFGPGTRLTVL.

The V and J genes are TRBV5-4 and TRBJ2-1, with a tentative D call TRBD1 (6 bases). CDR1 and CDR2 (germline): SGHNT, YYREEE (reference sequence). V gave up 4 bases and J gave up 2 bases, with 10 bases separating them. The CDR3 has 14 residues. CDR3 sequence (DNA): TGTGCCAGCAGCACTCGGACAGCCTACAATGAGCAGTTCTTC. It specifies CASSTRTAYNEQFF.

There are a few counts of this clone. V usage is TRBV24-1 and J usage is TRBJ2-1, with a tentative D call TRBD2 (5 bases). Germline V gene sequence: CDR1 KGHDR, CDR2 SFDVKD. The V end was cut by 9 bases, the J end by 9 bases, with 17 bases between. The CDR3 is 13 residues long. The CDR3 DNA reads as TGTGCCACCGAACTAGGAGGTTCGGCTGAGCAGTTCTTC. Translated, it gives CATELGGSAEQFF.

This clone has just a few counts. The V and J genes are TRBV7-9 and TRBJ1-5, with D perhaps TRBD1 (6 bases). Germline loops: CDR1 SEHNR, CDR2 FQNEAQ (reference sequence). The CDR3 has 17 amino acids. Trimming took 5 bases from V and 0 from J, leaving 17 bases between them. CDR3 in DNA: TGTGCCAGCAGCCGGGTTGGGACAAGCTATAGCAATCAGCCCCAGCATTTT. Amino acids: CASSRVGTSYSNQPQHF.

This clone was seen only a few times. The chain joins TRBV30 to TRBJ1-1, with 7 bases aligning to TRBD1. CDR1 is GTSNPN, CDR2 SVGIG, per germline (reference sequence). V dropped 0 bases and J dropped 4; count of bases not matched to a gene: 2. The CDR3 has 13 residues. This CDR3 is CAWSVGDSTEAFF. In DNA form, the CDR3 reads TGTGCCTGGAGTGTGGGGGACAGCACTGAAGCTTTCTTT.

CDR3 residues: CASSQLQGGEKLFF. CDR3 nucleotide sequence: TGTGCCAGCAGCCAACTACAGGGTGGTGAAAAACTGTTTTTT. The chain employs TRBV14 and TRBJ1-4; a possible D gene is TRBD1 (6 bases). Germline lookup yields CDR1 SGHDN and CDR2 FVKESK. The CDR3 extends over 14 amino acids. The V end was cut by 2 bases, the J end by 7 bases, with 11 bases between.

The count of this clone is one. The chain has TRBV7-2 and TRBJ2-1, with 11 bases fitting TRBD2. Germline V gene lookup returns CDR1 SGHTA and CDR2 FQGNSA. The V segment lost 0 bases and the J segment 8 bases; nucleotides outside the gene matches: 6. CDR3 length: 16 amino acids. This chain's CDR3 is CASSLAQTSGNDEQFF. The DNA for the CDR3 is TGTGCCAGCAGCTTAGCGCAGACTAGCGGGAATGATGAGCAGTTCTTC.

The J gene is TRBJ2-7, the V gene TRBV10-3; the match to TRBD2 covers 12 bases. CDR1 is ENHRY and CDR2 is SYGVKD in the germline V gene. CDR3 length equals 15 residues. After removal of 10 bases from V and 6 bases from J, the junction contained 13 bases not matched to a gene. CDR3 coding DNA: TGTGCCACCTCTTATGGGCTAGCGGGAGGGGTCGAGCAGTACTTC. Protein product: CATSYGLAGGVEQYF.

J is TRBJ2-7 and V is TRBV19; 7 bases match TRBD2. The junction had 9 bases not matched to a gene; V was cut back by 5 bases and J by 2 bases. The CDR3 is 15 residues long. Germline V lookup: CDR1 LNHDA, CDR2 SQIVND (reference sequence). Here the CDR3 DNA reads TGTGCCAGTAGTCCGGGGGGTCTAGCGGCCTACGAGCAGTACTTC. This codes for CASSPGGLAAYEQYF.

The chain employs TRBV6-4 and TRBJ2-3; D perhaps matches TRBD1 (6 bases). This CDR3 region has 16 residues. Trimming pared 0 bases from V and 6 bases from J, leaving 16 bases between. Germline values: CDR1 MRHNA, CDR2 SNTAGT. DNA of the CDR3: TGTGCCAGCAGTGACTCTAAGACAGGTCCAATTGATACGCAGTATTTT. The encoded protein is CASSDSKTGPIDTQYF.

This rearrangement joins TRBV6-6 to TRBJ1-2; weak D call: TRBD1 (5 bases). V shed 2 bases and J shed 0 bases, with 10 bases lying between them. The CDR3 runs 15 residues. Looked up from germline, CDR1 is MNHNY and CDR2 is SVGAGI (reference sequence). This chain's CDR3 is CASSYGAGTNYGYTF. The CDR3, as DNA: TGTGCCAGCAGTTACGGGGCAGGAACTAACTATGGCTACACCTTC.

The chain is built from TRBV19 and TRBJ2-7; a weak D match, TRBD2 (6 bases). The CDR3 is made up of 14 amino acids. Germline V gene sequence: CDR1 LNHDA, CDR2 SQIVND (reference sequence). The V gene lost 4 bases and the J gene lost 4 bases, with 14 bases spanning the gap. CDR3 loop: CASSSAGSQYEQYF. Here the CDR3 DNA reads TGTGCCAGTAGTAGCGCCGGGAGCCAATACGAGCAGTACTTC. The variable domain in full, with the rest retrieved from reference TRBV19 and TRBJ2-7, is DGGITQSPKYLFRKEGQNVTLSCEQNLNHDAMYWYRQDPGQGLRLIYYSQIVNDFQKGDIAEGYSVSREKKESFPLTVTSAQKNPTAFYLCASSSAGSQYEQYFGPGTRLTVT.